This T cell receptor (beta chain) was observed in a study of cytomegalovirus exposure and HLA in healthy donors. Background on the study: Earlier work reported 117 million unique TCR beta sequences from approximately 180 million T cells. Points from the study as a whole: Being productive about 87% or about 30% of the time was typical of most TCR beta V segments in an earlier analysis. A classifier reportedly called cytomegalovirus status with high sensitivity and specificity.

J gave up 4 bases and V 5 bases, and 3 bases lay outside the gene matches. The CDR3 is made up of 12 amino acids. Looked up from germline, CDR1 is GTSNPN and CDR2 is SVGIG (reference sequence). This clone was counted only a few times. The antigen remains undetermined. Vbeta (60) and Jbeta (13) primers were used in the PCR. Libraries were prepared by immunoSEQ multiplex PCR; TCRdb keeps only in-frame clonotypes and omits some of them. The sample includes about 110,000 clones, about 80% of them seen just once. The sequence came from a female donor in good health and CMV-seropositive. The sequencing sample was made of PBMCs. J is TRBJ1-1 and V is TRBV30, with 8 nucleotides matching TRBD1. CDR3 nucleotide sequence: TGTGCCTGGGACAGGGGTGGCACTGAAGCTTTCTTT. Translation: CAWDRGGTEAFF.